One TCR beta chain is described in this entry. Its antigen remains unknown. These data originate in a study of cytomegalovirus exposure and HLA in healthy donors. Study conclusions and caveats: In a later analysis, TCR beta V- and J-gene trimming showed a link to a missense DCLRE1C variant. A later analysis found TCR association rates differed by HLA locus, highest for DRB1 and lowest for HLA-C. Specific recognition of CMV antigens was confirmed in vitro for three chains (all CMV-associated).

PCR employed 60 Vbeta and 13 Jbeta primers. Generated by immunoSEQ multiplex PCR, the TCRdb table keeps only in-frame clones and is missing some. Here the sample spans roughly 150,000 clones, about 80% being singletons. This CDR3 has 14 residues. Germline-derived CDR1 and CDR2 are MNHNY and SVGAGI (reference sequence). The V end lost 1 base, the J end lost 0 bases, and 7 bases lay between the germline ends. The sample taken for sequencing was PBMCs. This sequence joins TRBV6-6 and TRBJ2-7, with D perhaps matching TRBD2 (6 bases). The receptor was derived from a man aged 35-49 years in good health and CMV-seronegative. CDR3 sequence (DNA): TGTGCCAGCAGTTACTTGGGGGGCTCCTACGAGCAGTACTTC. Amino acid sequence: CASSYLGGSYEQYF.